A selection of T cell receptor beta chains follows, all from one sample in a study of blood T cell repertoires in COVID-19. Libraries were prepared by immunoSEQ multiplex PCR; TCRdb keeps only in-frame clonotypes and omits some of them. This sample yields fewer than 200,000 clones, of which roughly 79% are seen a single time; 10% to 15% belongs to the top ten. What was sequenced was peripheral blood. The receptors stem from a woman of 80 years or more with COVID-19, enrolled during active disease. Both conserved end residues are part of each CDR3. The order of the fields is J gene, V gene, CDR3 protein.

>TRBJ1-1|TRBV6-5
CASSPTRDGFEAFF
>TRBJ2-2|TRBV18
CASSRGQTTGELFF
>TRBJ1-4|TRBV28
CASQPFRGEKLFF
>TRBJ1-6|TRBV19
CASTSGHYNSPLHF
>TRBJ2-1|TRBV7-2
CASNLGTAPEQFF
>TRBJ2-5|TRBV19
CASSIPAGGKETQYF
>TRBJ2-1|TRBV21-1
CASSKIGTSLLNEQFF
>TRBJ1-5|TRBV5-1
CASSLGGEGQPQHF
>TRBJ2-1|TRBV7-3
CASSLRPRDFYNEQFF
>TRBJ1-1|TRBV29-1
CSVGIQGFTEAFF
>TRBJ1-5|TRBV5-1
CASSLDGADQPQHF
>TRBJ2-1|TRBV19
CASTTHVPGRGYYNEQFF
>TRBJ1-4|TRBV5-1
CASSLGQGGTTNEKLFF
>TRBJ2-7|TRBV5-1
CASSLTSGAGRGEQYF